The T cell receptor (beta chain) described here comes from a study of cytomegalovirus exposure and HLA in healthy donors. About the research overall: Of a few hundred genotyped donors, 70% to 85% clustered with self-reported Caucasian donors. General study results and limits: The authors assumed roughly uniform sequencing depth across donors for presence/absence analyses. The HLA-A and HLA-B alleles of most subjects were reportedly predicted accurately from TCR beta sequences. The productive fraction for most TCR beta V segments was about 87% or about 30% in an earlier analysis.

The PCR was carried out with 60 Vbeta primers and 13 Jbeta primers. The table came from immunoSEQ multiplex PCR; TCRdb's copy has only in-frame clones and leaves some out. The table includes roughly 100,000 clones, roughly 15% detected once. CDR3 length: 15 residues. V was shortened by 1 base and J by 1 base, with 11 bases between the two germline ends. Germline V gene lookup returns CDR1 SGHNT and CDR2 YYREEE (reference sequence). This clone was seen a handful of times. What it recognizes is unknown. V gene TRBV5-4 combines with J gene TRBJ1-1; tentatively, D is TRBD1 (5 bases). This receptor was taken from a female donor in good health and CMV-seronegative. Sequenced: PBMCs. Written as DNA, the CDR3 is TGTGCCAGCAGCTTGTCAGGCGGACAGAACACTGAAGCTTTCTTT. It yields the protein CASSLSGGQNTEAFF.